This note documents a single TCR beta chain sequence. The antigen is unknown. This sample is drawn from a study of Ad26.COV2.S vaccination and SARS-CoV-2 variants. Study details: Donor joined the COV1001 Ad26.COV2.S trial arm. Participants got Ad26.COV2.S intramuscularly, once or twice 56 days apart.

Study results and caveats: Post-vaccination spike-specific CD8+ and CD4+ T cell responses reportedly had substantial breadth. Vaccine and placebo groups showed comparable non-spike TCR breadth.

V was clipped by 5 bases and J by 4 bases, with 9 bases between them. The length of the CDR3 is 13 residues. Per the germline V gene, CDR1 is MDHEN and CDR2 is SYDVKM. The treatment: some 20 received Ad26.COV2.S at low or high dose, single or two shots; several received placebo; per-sample allocation not given. Sample collection was performed on day 63 after the first vaccine or placebo injection. Some clones are missing from TCRdb's copy, which holds only in-frame ones; the method was immunoSEQ multiplex PCR. The sample has 350,000 to 450,000 clones; roughly 85% are singletons. V gene TRBV28 combines with J gene TRBJ1-5; D is possibly TRBD1 (6 bases). This receptor was identified in a person aged 18-65 years who received the Ad26.COV2.S COVID-19 vaccine or a placebo. Sequences were derived from peripheral blood, sampled in a trial of Ad26.COV2.S vaccine versus placebo. The CDR3 spells CASSGGGNQPQHF. In DNA, the CDR3 is TGTGCCAGCAGTGGAGGGGGAAATCAGCCCCAGCATTTT.